This T cell receptor (beta chain) was recovered during a study of molecular identifiers for immune sequencing clone quantification (dated 2018 in TCRdb). For the wider study: In a replicate experiment, RNA from about 21,000 or 97,000 naive CD8 T cells was split into five aliquots, four of which were sequenced. The study was a methods study using CD8 T cells to benchmark molecular-identifier clustering-based TCR repertoire sequencing (MIDCIRS) and TCR RNA copy counting.

On the study overall, not on this receptor specifically: Spiked-in Jurkat TCR RNA equivalent to a single cell was reported to be detectable even among 800,000 to 1,000,000 naive CD8 T cells. Without barcode sub-clustering, chimeric consensus sequences inflated TCR diversity; chimeras reached as high as 47%. Modeling indicated about 3 TCR RNA copies recovered per cell, compared with around 10 by digital PCR, which implies a capture efficiency of approximately 29%. The sizes of highly expanded clones could end up underestimated when identical TCR molecules share a barcode. Spiked-in Jurkat TCR RNA (10 copies' worth), which is not part of the donor repertoire, was contained in the naive libraries. In CMV-specific effector cells, clones with more than 20 RNA copies accounted for over 98% of molecules, whereas in naive cells such clones accounted for under 1%.

Libraries were constructed by PCR. The instrument given in TCRdb is NextSeq 500. Preparation of bulk TCR libraries followed a previously described approach, with the TCR primers listed in Table S5. The Qiagen AllPrep DNA/RNA kit was used to purify total RNA. Reads from multiple sequencing runs of the same library were pooled before analysis. Per the original workflow: Reads were retained only if the reads had an exact TCR constant sequence, and the retained reads were trimmed to 150 nt and grouped according to their 12-nt molecular barcodes. Reads in each barcode group were sub-clustered using a 15% Levenshtein threshold, and a quality-weighted consensus sequence was built for each RNA molecule. Non-functional sequences were discarded, and so were lower-count sequences lying one edit away from another sequence. Based on a fit of two negative binomial distributions, barcode sub-clusters having less than 20% of the maximum read count were discarded. TCRdb reprocessing: public reads trimmed at Q25 with fastp, clones called with MiXCR, in-frame beta chains kept. One record per CDR3 amino acid sequence lists the most common genes and DNA. The V and J calls and clone size are TCRdb's, not the authors'. Recorded for this sample are 100,000 or so distinct CDR3 sequences; over 30% of them occurred a single time. Of the sample, 4% to 5% is held by the ten largest clones.

A distance of 9 bases separates the germline ends of V and J, which lose 1 base and 3 bases respectively. The germline V gene provides CDR1 SGHDN and CDR2 FVKESK. Spanning cysteine to phenylalanine, the CDR3 consists of 15 amino acids. CDR3 DNA only is kept here, 45 bases in frame from base 1. Libraries of naive CD8 T cells were built from around 20,000 to 990,000 sorted cells, with 10%, 30% or 50% of the purified RNA used. On a BD FACSAria II, naive CD8 T cells were FACS-sorted as CD8+CD4-CCR7+CD45RA+ and collected into RLT Plus buffer. To test detection sensitivity, Jurkat RNA equal to some 11 TCR copies was added to samples of roughly 18,000-1,100,000 naive CD8 T cells. CD8 T cells were enriched using RosetteSep CD8+ T Cell Enrichment Cocktail and Ficoll-Paque, and the enriched cells then underwent ACK red cell lysis. Remarks on this clonotype: What antigen it recognizes has not been identified. Nothing much larger sits one base from this clone, and base qualities are not available.

The sample taken for sequencing was naive CD8+ T cells from blood, with Jurkat cell RNA spiked in. The cell subset or site label, as the study defines it: FACS-sorted CD8+CD4-CCR7+CD45RA+ naive T cells. The sequence is built from TRBV14 and TRBJ2-2, with the D gene call left open. The TCR originated in a human donor in good health. Some libraries in this study had Jurkat cell RNA spiked in. The CDR3 protein is CASSQASAHTGELFF. The DNA is as follows: TGTGCCAGCAGCCAAGCGTCGGCACACACCGGGGAGCTGTTTTTT. Here the CDR3 is joined to the reference TRBV14 and TRBJ2-2 genes, and the full variable domain is: EAGVTQFPSHSVIEKGQTVTLRCDPISGHDNLYWYRRVMGKEIKFLLHFVKESKQDESGMPNNRFLAERTGGTYSTLKVQPAELEDSGVYFCASSQASAHTGELFFGEGSRLTVL.